The 32 T cell receptor beta chains below come from one sample, sequenced in a study of T cell responses to AZD1222 COVID-19 vaccine (dated by TCRdb to the early 2020s). The library was obtained by the immunoSEQ multiplex PCR assay. Entries here come from immuneACCESS through TCRdb and include only in-frame sequences with V and J called. Some clones fail to appear in such tables; in the studies checked, an unresolved V gene covers under half of the shortfall, and the cause of the remainder is unknown. This sample lists tens of thousands of clones; 92% were detected once. Clones ranked in the top ten supply roughly 4.5% of the sample. Reading the label with the study, this specimen's time point is: about 28 days (+/-7) after the second vaccine dose. The input for sequencing was peripheral blood, taken 28 days after the second AZD1222 dose. These receptor sequences come from an adult who received the AZD1222 COVID-19 vaccine.

The CDR3 DNA follows: TGTGCCAGCAGATCCGGGACCCAAGGCAATGAGCAGTTCTTC. Translated, it gives CASRSGTQGNEQFF. V is TRBV6-6 and J is TRBJ2-1; D might be TRBD1 or TRBD2, each matching 5 bases. Germline V gives CDR1 MNHNY, CDR2 SVGAGI (reference sequence). The CDR3 is 14 amino acids. Deletions cut 6 bases from V and 6 bases from J, with 15 bases between.

This rearrangement joins TRBV19 to TRBJ2-2, with TRBD2 identical over 9 bases. CDR1 is LNHDA and CDR2 is SQIVND in the germline V gene (reference sequence). Trimming at V came to 6 bases and at J to 6 bases, leaving 20 bases not matched to a gene. The CDR3 consists of 19 residues. The CDR3 coding sequence is TGTGCCAGTAGACCGACCGACCGTCTCGGGACTAGCTACGCCGGGGAGCTGTTTTTT. Translated: CASRPTDRLGTSYAGELFF.

V is TRBV30 and J is TRBJ2-5, with 8 bases matching TRBD2. The CDR3 is made up of 13 amino acids. Germline V CDR1 and CDR2: GTSNPN, SVGIG (reference sequence). Trimming removed 0 bases from V and 9 bases from J; junction bases left unmatched: 6. The CDR3 is CAWSVGRGAAQYF. CDR3 DNA: TGTGCCTGGAGTGTTGGGCGGGGGGCGGCCCAGTACTTC. Drawing the rest from reference TRBV30 and TRBJ2-5, the complete variable domain is SQTIHQWPATLVQPVGSPLSLECTVEGTSNPNLYWYRQAAGRGLQLLFYSVGIGQISSEVPQNLSASRPQDRQFILSSKKLLLSDSGFYLCAWSVGRGAAQYFGPGTRLLVL.

CDR3 in DNA: TGCGCCAGCAGCCAGTCAAGGACTAGCGGGAGGTCTGATACGCAGTATTTT. As protein: CASSQSRTSGRSDTQYF. J is TRBJ2-3 and V is TRBV4-3; 14 bases fit TRBD2. Trimming cost V 3 bases and J 6 bases; bases outside gene matches: 8. CDR1 is LGHNA and CDR2 is YSLEER in the germline V gene. This CDR3 region has 17 residues.

CDR3 sequence: CASSFWTASLGETQYF. In DNA form, the CDR3 reads TGTGCCAGCAGCTTTTGGACAGCCAGCCTTGGGGAGACCCAGTACTTC. The J gene is TRBJ2-5, the V gene TRBV5-8, with a weak D call TRBD1 (6 bases). CDR3 length: 16 amino acids. The V gene lost 2 bases and the J gene lost 5 bases, with 19 bases spanning the gap. Germline V gives CDR1 SGHTS, CDR2 YDEGEE.

This clone was detected once. The chain has TRBV9 and TRBJ1-1; D gene uncertain. Per the germline V gene, CDR1 is SGDLS and CDR2 is YYNGEE. The CDR3 has 15 amino acids. Between the trimmed V and J ends, which lost 0 bases and 0 bases, there was a span of 9 bases. The CDR3 DNA reads TGTGCCAGCAGCGTAGGTGGAGACATGAACACTGAAGCTTTCTTT. Its translation: CASSVGGDMNTEAFF.

The gene calls are TRBV7-3 and TRBJ2-1, with D hard to call. The V end was cut by 1 base, the J end by 2 bases, with 21 bases between. Germline V gene data show CDR1 as SGHTA and CDR2 as FQGTGA. The CDR3 covers 19 residues. DNA of the CDR3: TGTGCCAGCAGCTTAAGCAATCATTACGTGTCTTCTACCTACAATGAGCAGTTCTTC. Translating gives CASSLSNHYVSSTYNEQFF.

This chain uses TRBV6-2 or TRBV6-3 with TRBJ2-5, with 7 bases lining up with TRBD2. The V gene end was trimmed by 0 bases and the J gene end by 5 bases; junction bases not matched to a gene: 18. CDR3 length equals 19 residues. Germline CDR1 and CDR2: MNHEY and SVGEGT. CDR3 in DNA: TGTGCCAGCAGTTACTCGAAGGGGACTACCAGCATTAGGAGGGAGACCCAGTACTTC. Its translation is CASSYSKGTTSIRRETQYF.

The chain carries TRBV28 and TRBJ2-1, with 16 positions matching TRBD2. The ends lost 6 bases at V and 1 base at J; junction bases unmatched: 9. The length of the CDR3 is 19 residues. CDR1 is MDHEN and CDR2 is SYDVKM in the germline V gene. The CDR3 DNA reads TGTGCCAGCAGACACCCCGGGACTAGCGGGAGGGCATCCTACAATGAGCAGTTCTTC. Its translation: CASRHPGTSGRASYNEQFF. The whole variable domain, filled in from reference TRBV28 and TRBJ2-1, reads DVKVTQSSRYLVKRTGEKVFLECVQDMDHENMFWYRQDPGLGLRLIYFSYDVKMKEKGDIPEGYSVSREKKERFSLILESASTNQTSMYLCASRHPGTSGRASYNEQFFGPGTRLTVL.

The rearrangement joins TRBV6-5 to TRBJ1-2, with no clear D. Trimming pared 2 bases from V and 7 bases from J, leaving 14 bases between. This CDR3 contains 14 residues. The germline gives CDR1 MNHEY, CDR2 SVGAGI. CDR3 sequence: CASSYLDSLSGYTF. In DNA, the CDR3 is TGTGCCAGCAGTTACCTTGACTCCCTCTCTGGCTACACCTTC.

A note on this clone: In the same sample, other DNA sequences code for this CDR3. This chain connects TRBV29-1 to TRBJ1-2; no definite D call. Trimming cost V 2 bases and J 5 bases, with 3 bases left between them. There are 10 residues in the CDR3. Germline assignment: CDR1 SQVTM and CDR2 ANQGSEA. CDR3 protein: CSVESYGYTF. DNA of the CDR3: TGCAGCGTTGAAAGTTATGGCTACACCTTC.

The chain couples TRBV6-5 to TRBJ1-6; tentatively, D is TRBD1 (5 bases). CDR1 and CDR2 from the germline V gene are MNHEY and SVGAGI. This CDR3 is built from 15 residues. V dropped 6 bases and J dropped 9 bases, with 18 bases sitting between them. The CDR3 DNA reads TGTGCCAGCAGCCAGGGCGTGCTCAGAGGTTCACCCCTCCACTTT. Amino acid sequence: CASSQGVLRGSPLHF.

For the CDR3, the DNA is TGTGCCAGCAGCCAAGATCGTCAGCGGACGCTCCCGGCTATATATTTT. Protein product: CASSQDRQRTLPAIYF. V gene TRBV14 combines with J gene TRBJ1-3; D gene unclear. V was pared by 0 bases and J by 13 bases, with 22 bases between. This CDR3 region has 16 residues. CDR1 and CDR2 from the germline V gene are SGHDN and FVKESK.

The J gene is TRBJ2-7, the V gene TRBV30, with D perhaps TRBD2 (6 bases). The CDR3 is made up of 12 amino acids. The germline V and J ends were trimmed by 4 bases and 5 bases, with 12 bases remaining between them. The germline V gene has CDR1 GTSNPN and CDR2 SVGIG (reference sequence). DNA of the CDR3: TGTGCCTGGAAGCGGGCTAGCCACGAGCAGTACTTC. It encodes CAWKRASHEQYF.

The rearrangement links TRBV18 to TRBJ1-1; tentative D call: TRBD1 (5 bases). Germline V gene lookup returns CDR1 KGHSH and CDR2 LQKENI. This CDR3 is 13 amino acids long. V lost 2 bases and J 7 bases, leaving 11 bases between the germline ends. This CDR3 is CASSPEGTGEAFF. In DNA, the CDR3 is TGTGCCAGCTCACCAGAAGGGACCGGTGAAGCTTTCTTT.

The chain couples TRBV6-2 or TRBV6-3 to TRBJ2-3, with unresolved D. The CDR3 length is 15 residues. Germline lookup yields CDR1 MNHEY and CDR2 SVGEGT. V was cut by 5 bases and J by 0 bases, with 12 bases left in between. CDR3 sequence (DNA): TGTGCCAGCAGTCCCGGACGGATTAGCACAGATACGCAGTATTTT. Protein product: CASSPGRISTDTQYF.

V and J are TRBV7-8 and TRBJ1-4; 7 nucleotides agree with TRBD1. The ends lost 5 bases at V and 0 bases at J; junction bases unmatched: 6. The CDR3 sequence is 16 residues long. The germline gives CDR1 SGHVS, CDR2 FQNEAQ. In nucleotides, the CDR3 is TGTGCCAGCAGCCGTCGACAGGGAGCAACTAATGAAAAACTGTTTTTT. It encodes CASSRRQGATNEKLFF.

The chain couples TRBV15 to TRBJ1-5; 8 nucleotides match TRBD1. Germline lookup yields CDR1 LNHNV and CDR2 YYDKDF (reference sequence). The CDR3 is 14 amino acids. V lost 3 bases, J lost 7 bases, and 5 bases stayed unmatched. CDR3 nucleotide sequence: TGTGCCACCAGCAGGGACAGGGTGGACCAGCCCCAGCATTTT. It codes for CATSRDRVDQPQHF.

This clone was found a few times. V gene TRBV4-1 combines with J gene TRBJ2-1; TRBD2 aligns across 12 bases. Trimming took 3 bases from V and 9 from J; bases not matched to a gene: 6. Looked up from germline, CDR1 is MGHRA and CDR2 is YSYEKL. The CDR3 sequence is 15 residues long. CDR3 loop: CASSHALAGGSEQFF. For the CDR3, the DNA is TGCGCCAGCAGCCACGCCCTAGCGGGAGGGAGTGAGCAGTTCTTC.

The chain has TRBV7-3 and TRBJ2-6, with D possibly being TRBD1 (6 bases). This CDR3 comprises 15 residues. In germline, CDR1 is SGHTA, CDR2 FQGTGA. The V gene lost 5 bases and the J gene lost 2 bases, with 10 bases spanning the gap. This CDR3 is CASSEQGPGANVLTF. The DNA of the CDR3 is TGTGCCAGCAGCGAACAGGGACCTGGGGCCAACGTCCTGACTTTC.

The V gene is TRBV19, the J gene TRBJ1-1, with D perhaps matching TRBD1 (5 bases). V was clipped by 7 bases and J by 5 bases, with 20 bases between them. This CDR3 comprises 15 residues. CDR1 is LNHDA and CDR2 is SQIVND in the germline V gene (reference sequence). CDR3 sequence reads: CASTPPGAGRTEAFF. In DNA form, the CDR3 reads TGTGCCAGTACCCCCCCCGGGGCGGGTAGAACTGAAGCTTTCTTT.

The V and J genes are TRBV29-1 and TRBJ2-1; 11 nucleotides match TRBD2. V shed 6 bases and J 4 bases; nucleotides not matched to a gene: 8. Germline CDR1 SQVTM, CDR2 ANQGSEA. CDR3 length equals 15 residues. CDR3 bases: TGCAGCGTCCTCCTAGCGGGAGGAATTTACAATGAGCAGTTCTTC. Translating it yields CSVLLAGGIYNEQFF.

The chain recombines TRBV19 with TRBJ2-7; possibly TRBD1 or TRBD2 for D (5 bases each). V gave up 4 bases and J gave up 5 bases, with 12 bases separating them. Per the germline V gene, CDR1 is LNHDA and CDR2 is SQIVND (reference sequence). The CDR3 sequence is 13 residues long. CDR3 region: CASSNEGRDEQYF. In DNA form, the CDR3 reads TGTGCCAGTAGTAATGAGGGGCGCGACGAGCAGTACTTC.

This sequence joins TRBV7-6 and TRBJ1-1; TRBD1 matches 11 bases. Unmatched junction bases numbered 6, after V lost 5 bases and J lost 4 bases. This CDR3 is built from 15 residues. From germline, CDR1 is SGHVS and CDR2 FNYEAQ. The CDR3 DNA reads as TGTGCCAGCAGCCCAGTGGGGACAGGGGGCACTGAAGCTTTCTTT. It encodes CASSPVGTGGTEAFF.

The chain uses TRBV4-1 and TRBJ1-2; D is unclear. V shed 4 bases and J shed 4 bases, with 13 bases lying between them. Germline V gene lookup returns CDR1 MGHRA and CDR2 YSYEKL. CDR3 length equals 14 residues. CDR3: CASSPQQNSYGYTF. The CDR3 coding sequence is TGCGCCAGCAGCCCCCAACAGAATAGCTATGGCTACACCTTC.

V and J are TRBV29-1 and TRBJ1-4; 7 bases fit TRBD1. V shed 4 bases and J 3 bases; nucleotides not matched to a gene: 8. This CDR3 has 15 residues. Germline CDR1 and CDR2: SQVTM and ANQGSEA. The CDR3 DNA is TGCAGCGTTGCCGACACACAGGGGTCTAATGAAAAACTGTTTTTT. It yields the protein CSVADTQGSNEKLFF.

The DNA of the CDR3 is TGTGCCAGCAGTACATCAGAAGGGACCTCCTACGAGCAGTACTTC. Encoded protein: CASSTSEGTSYEQYF. This chain joins TRBV4-2 and TRBJ2-7, with D perhaps given as TRBD1 or TRBD2 (5 bases each). This CDR3 has 15 amino acids. From germline, CDR1 is LGHNA and CDR2 YNFKEQ. V was clipped by 6 bases and J by 0 bases, with 15 bases between them.

The rearrangement links TRBV6-5 to TRBJ1-3, with D maybe TRBD1 (5 bases). Trimming removed 4 bases from V and 4 bases from J, with 11 bases in between. The CDR3 is 14 residues long. Germline V lookup: CDR1 MNHEY, CDR2 SVGAGI. The CDR3 protein is CASSSPGPGNTIYF. CDR3 DNA sequence: TGTGCCAGCAGTTCGCCGGGACCGGGAAACACCATATATTTT.

CDR3 protein: CASSLASLTYEQYF. CDR3 DNA: TGCGCCAGCAGCTTGGCAAGCCTCACCTACGAGCAGTACTTC. The gene calls are TRBV5-1 and TRBJ2-7; D remains unclear. Per the germline V gene, CDR1 is SGHRS and CDR2 is YFSETQ. This CDR3 has 14 residues. V lost 0 bases and J lost 2, with 9 bases in between.

The V and J genes are TRBV7-9 and TRBJ1-2; a weak D match, TRBD1 (5 bases). Germline V lookup: CDR1 SEHNR, CDR2 FQNEAQ (reference sequence). The CDR3 has 15 amino acids. V lost 1 base and J 6 bases, leaving 15 bases between the germline ends. This CDR3 is CASSLGYAGMDGYTF. As DNA, the CDR3 is TGTGCCAGCAGCTTAGGTTACGCAGGGATGGATGGCTACACCTTC.

This chain uses TRBV7-6 with TRBJ2-2; TRBD2 agrees at 11 bases. The V and J ends lost 5 bases and 0 bases, in that order; junction bases with no gene match: 2. Per the germline V gene, CDR1 is SGHVS and CDR2 is FNYEAQ. This CDR3 comprises 16 residues. The CDR3 spells CASSLSGGANTGELFF. As DNA, the CDR3 is TGTGCCAGCAGCCTTAGCGGGGGGGCGAACACCGGGGAGCTGTTTTTT.

The rearrangement uses TRBV3-1 (or the pseudogene TRBV3-2) and TRBJ1-6, with 7 positions matching TRBD1. V dropped 0 bases and J dropped 9; count of bases not matched to a gene: 8. From germline, CDR1 is LGHDT and CDR2 YNNKEL (reference sequence). The CDR3 has 16 residues. CDR3 sequence (DNA): TGTGCCAGCAGCCAAGATCTCCAGGGGGATGGTTCACCCCTCCACTTT. Its protein is CASSQDLQGDGSPLHF.